Listed below are T cell receptor beta chains from one sample, sequenced in a study of Ad26.COV2.S vaccination and SARS-CoV-2 variants. The data were produced by immunoSEQ multiplex PCR, yet TCRdb's version contains in-frame clones alone and is incomplete. The top ten hold about 3.5% of the sample, which has roughly 270,000 clones, around 87% seen once. The sample consisted of peripheral blood, taken in a trial of Ad26.COV2.S vaccine versus placebo. Every receptor here comes from a person aged 18-60 years who received the Ad26.COV2.S COVID-19 vaccine or a placebo. Both conserved end residues are part of each CDR3. The D gene is left open where the match is weak. Clone size is stated in some rows and not others, as once, few, many or a class when expanded.

J gene | clone size | V gene | D gene | CDR3 protein | CDR3 DNA
TRBJ1-1 | - | TRBV11-3 | - | CASTSDGTEAFF | TGTGCCAGCACCTCGGACGGGACTGAAGCTTTCTTT
TRBJ1-5 | once | TRBV6-2/TRBV6-3 | - | CASSSAGSGQPQHF | TGTGCCAGCAGTTCCGCAGGGTCGGGTCAGCCCCAGCATTTT
TRBJ2-7 | - | TRBV6-5 | TRBD2 | CASSYSFVAGYEQYF | TGTGCCAGCAGTTACTCTTTTGTAGCGGGATACGAGCAGTACTTC
TRBJ1-4 | - | TRBV7-9 | - | CASSFPGAGEKLFF | TGTGCCAGCAGCTTCCCGGGGGCTGGGGAAAAACTGTTTTTT
TRBJ2-1 | - | TRBV5-4 | - | CASSPDFSSYNEQFF | TGTGCCAGCAGCCCGGACTTCAGCTCCTACAATGAGCAGTTCTTC
TRBJ1-3 | - | TRBV5-1 | - | CASSLAGTVGGNTIYF | TGCGCCAGCAGCTTGGCCGGGACGGTGGGAGGAAACACCATATATTTT
TRBJ2-1 | - | TRBV19 | - | CASSTWGAYNEQFF | TGTGCCAGTAGTACCTGGGGTGCCTACAATGAGCAGTTCTTC
TRBJ2-1 | - | TRBV29-1 | TRBD1 | CSVIQQGNEQFF | TGCAGCGTTATTCAACAGGGGAATGAGCAGTTCTTC
TRBJ2-7 | once | TRBV6-1 | TRBD2 | CASSALLGSGGYEQYF | TGTGCCAGCAGTGCCCTCCTGGGGAGCGGGGGGTACGAGCAGTACTTC
TRBJ1-3 | - | TRBV7-2 | - | CASSLVFLTAGNTIYF | TGTGCCAGCAGCTTAGTGTTTCTGACAGCTGGAAACACCATATATTTT
TRBJ1-1 | - | TRBV7-2 | - | CASSLVWQANTEAFF | TGTGCCAGCAGCTTAGTCTGGCAGGCAAACACTGAAGCTTTCTTT
TRBJ2-1 | - | TRBV11-3 | TRBD2 | CASSPGLVGLDEQFF | TGTGCCAGCAGCCCGGGACTAGTGGGTTTGGATGAGCAGTTCTTC
TRBJ1-1 | - | TRBV21-1 | - | CASSKRRGTGNTEAFF | TGTGCCAGCAGCAAACGTAGGGGGACAGGGAACACTGAAGCTTTCTTT
TRBJ2-1 | - | TRBV10-3 | - | CAISSSSGLTYNEQFF | TGTGCCATCAGTTCCTCAAGCGGGTTAACCTACAATGAGCAGTTCTTC
TRBJ2-7 | - | TRBV28 | TRBD1 | CASSQTGDEQYF | TGTGCCAGCAGCCAGACAGGGGACGAGCAGTACTTC
TRBJ1-4 | - | TRBV2 | - | CASSEGFLGGNEKLFF | TGTGCCAGCAGTGAAGGTTTTTTGGGGGGCAATGAAAAACTGTTTTTT
TRBJ2-7 | - | TRBV18 | TRBD1 | CASSPTVGQSRYEQYF | TGTGCCAGCTCACCAACGGTGGGACAGAGTCGTTACGAGCAGTACTTC
TRBJ2-3 | - | TRBV7-3 | - | CASSLTPSDTDTQYF | TGTGCCAGCAGCTTAACGCCTAGCGACACAGATACGCAGTATTTT
TRBJ2-5 | once | TRBV6-2/TRBV6-3 | - | CASSYSVGSSETQYF | TGTGCCAGCAGTTACTCCGTTGGGAGTTCGGAGACCCAGTACTTC
TRBJ2-2 | - | TRBV7-2 | - | CASSLGNTGELFF | TGTGCCAGCAGCTTAGGTAACACCGGGGAGCTGTTTTTT
TRBJ2-1 | once | TRBV5-4 | TRBD2 | CASSPGLEVAYNEQFF | TGTGCCAGCAGCCCCGGACTAGAGGTGGCCTACAATGAGCAGTTCTTC
TRBJ1-5 | - | TRBV10-2 | - | CASSGGAGQPQHF | TGCGCCAGCAGTGGAGGGGCCGGTCAGCCCCAGCATTTT
TRBJ1-4 | - | TRBV10-3 | - | CAISEARGPGREKLFF | TGTGCCATCAGTGAAGCCCGCGGACCCGGGAGGGAAAAACTGTTTTTT
TRBJ1-4 | - | TRBV7-2 | TRBD1 | CASSMGQLVNNEKLFF | TGTGCCAGCAGCATGGGACAGCTGGTCAATAATGAAAAACTGTTTTTT
TRBJ2-1 | - | TRBV9 | TRBD2 | CASSVGTSGANEQFF | TGTGCCAGCAGCGTAGGGACTAGCGGGGCCAATGAGCAGTTCTTC
TRBJ2-7 | - | TRBV7-2 | TRBD1 | CASSFLGQIYEQYF | TGTGCCAGCAGCTTCTTGGGACAGATCTACGAGCAGTACTTC
TRBJ2-7 | - | TRBV25-1 | - | CASAPGDNYEQYF | TGTGCCAGCGCTCCAGGGGACAACTACGAGCAGTACTTC
TRBJ1-5 | - | TRBV5-6 | TRBD1 | CASSAAGGWGNQPQHF | TGTGCCAGCAGCGCCGCAGGGGGTTGGGGCAATCAGCCCCAGCATTTT
TRBJ2-3 | once | TRBV5-1 | TRBD2 | CASSLGPAGGTDTQYF | TGCGCCAGCAGCTTGGGTCCAGCGGGGGGCACAGATACGCAGTATTTT
TRBJ2-5 | - | TRBV15 | TRBD1 | CATSRYGTGGKETQYF | TGTGCCACCAGCAGATATGGGACAGGGGGGAAAGAGACCCAGTACTTC
TRBJ2-3 | - | TRBV5-4 | - | CASSLEGQRTDTQYF | TGTGCCAGCAGCTTGGAAGGACAGAGAACAGATACGCAGTATTTT
TRBJ2-5 | - | TRBV3-1/TRBV3-2 | - | CASSHTETQYF | TGTGCCAGCAGCCATACAGAGACCCAGTACTTC